This T cell receptor beta chain comes out of a study of PD-L1 blockade in urothelial cancer. Study-level results: More expansion of tumor-associated blood clones, seen at 3 weeks, marked durable-benefit patients.

Trimming stripped 4 bases from V and 1 base from J, with 9 bases between. This CDR3 contains 15 residues. Germline V CDR1 and CDR2: SGHNT, YYREEE (reference sequence). Time point specified: pretreatment peripheral blood. This clone was seen a few times. What it binds is not known. Using immunoSEQ multiplex PCR, the repertoire was profiled, and TCRdb retains in-frame clones only, with some absent. The data show roughly 49,000 clones, with roughly 84% seen just once and over 20% held by the top ten. This sequence joins TRBV5-4 and TRBJ2-6; D gene ambiguous. This specimen was PBMCs, taken around atezolizumab (anti-PD-L1) treatment. This sequence was found in a man in his sixties with urothelial cancer. CDR3 DNA sequence: TGTGCCAGCAGCCTATCGTCTTCTGGGGCCAACGTCCTGACTTTC. Protein sequence: CASSLSSSGANVLTF.